Shown below are 18 T cell receptor beta chains from a single sample sequenced in a study of blood T cell repertoires in COVID-19. Profiled with immunoSEQ multiplex PCR; TCRdb holds only in-frame clones, not every one. The table shows 200,000 to 250,000 clones, with around four fifths occurring only once. Sequenced sample: peripheral blood. These receptors were obtained from a woman aged 80 or older with active or convalescent COVID-19.

The chain is built from TRBV19 and TRBJ1-2; 9 bases align to TRBD1. Germline CDR1 is LNHDA and CDR2 is SQIVND (reference sequence). Germline trimming cut 5 bases from V and 1 base from J; bases unmatched to any gene: 8. This CDR3 spans 16 amino acids. CDR3: CASSRGQGVSNYGYTF. As DNA, the CDR3 is TGTGCCAGTAGTCGGGGACAGGGAGTAAGTAACTATGGCTACACCTTC.

The chain combines TRBV28 with TRBJ1-5, with TRBD1 matching 7 bases. Germline V CDR1 and CDR2: MDHEN, SYDVKM. This CDR3 has 13 amino acids. Trimming at V came to 6 bases and at J to 7 bases, leaving 6 bases not matched to a gene. The CDR3 is CASSYRGWQPQHF. The CDR3 DNA follows: TGTGCCAGCAGCTACAGGGGTTGGCAGCCCCAGCATTTT.

CDR3 in amino acids: CASSSEGSNEKLFF. CDR3 DNA sequence: TGTGCCAGCAGCTCAGAGGGATCCAATGAAAAACTGTTTTTT. V is TRBV5-5 and J is TRBJ1-4; D call uncertain. Trimming left V 3 bases short and J 5 bases short, with 11 bases between. This CDR3 contains 14 residues. Germline V gene sequence: CDR1 SGHKS, CDR2 YYEKEE (reference sequence).

V is TRBV6-2 or TRBV6-3 and J is TRBJ2-2, with a possible D match to TRBD2 (5 bases). Germline values: CDR1 MNHEY, CDR2 SVGEGT. This CDR3 spans 15 amino acids. The ends were cut back, 6 bases at V and 6 bases at J, with 17 bases in the middle. CDR3 nucleotides: TGTGCCAGCAGCCAATCTAGGGCCGGGGCCGGGGAGCTGTTTTTT. Its protein product is CASSQSRAGAGELFF.

The V and J genes are TRBV7-2 and TRBJ1-1; TRBD1 might be the D (6 bases). The CDR3 length is 14 residues. Deletions cut 3 bases from V and 4 bases from J, with 12 bases between. CDR1 and CDR2 from the germline V gene are SGHTA and FQGNSA. CDR3 protein: CASSFGGRGTEAFF. The CDR3 nucleotides read TGTGCCAGCAGCTTCGGGGGGCGAGGCACTGAAGCTTTCTTT.

The chain couples TRBV4-2 to TRBJ2-3; TRBD2 matches 7 bases. Germline assignment: CDR1 LGHNA and CDR2 YNFKEQ. J was trimmed by 1 base and V by 7 bases; bases with no gene match: 17. CDR3 length: 18 amino acids. CDR3 bases: TGTGCCAGCACCCTAAGGCCTGCGGGGGAGTCACGCACAGATACGCAGTATTTT. It translates to CASTLRPAGESRTDTQYF.

This chain joins TRBV7-9 and TRBJ2-2, with 9 positions matching TRBD1. The J segment lost 2 bases and the V segment lost 3 bases, leaving 10 bases of the junction unmatched. Germline CDR1 is SEHNR and CDR2 is FQNEAQ (reference sequence). The CDR3 runs 18 residues. The CDR3 protein is CASSLIYGQGSNTGELFF. The CDR3 coding sequence is TGTGCCAGCAGCTTGATCTACGGACAGGGGTCTAACACCGGGGAGCTGTTTTTT.

The chain uses TRBV12-3 or TRBV12-4 and TRBJ1-3; 7 bases are a match to TRBD1. This CDR3 contains 13 residues. V was pared by 5 bases and J by 3 bases, with 1 base of the junction left unmatched. The CDR3 reads CASSDRDGNTIYF. The CDR3 DNA reads TGTGCCAGCAGTGACAGGGATGGAAACACCATATATTTT.

The J gene is TRBJ2-5, the V gene TRBV19, with a tentative D call TRBD1 (5 bases). This CDR3 spans 13 amino acids. Trimming removed 9 bases at V and 5 bases at J, with 16 bases between. Germline assignment: CDR1 LNHDA and CDR2 SQIVND (reference sequence). The CDR3 spells CASRPQGGETQYF. The CDR3 nucleotides read TGTGCCAGCCGACCTCAGGGTGGGGAGACCCAGTACTTC. The full variable domain, with the rest looked up from reference TRBV19 and TRBJ2-5, is DGGITQSPKYLFRKEGQNVTLSCEQNLNHDAMYWYRQDPGQGLRLIYYSQIVNDFQKGDIAEGYSVSREKKESFPLTVTSAQKNPTAFYLCASRPQGGETQYFGPGTRLLVL.

This sequence joins TRBV5-3 and TRBJ1-1; tentative D call: TRBD1 (6 bases). TRBV5-3 falls under the ORF class, with uncertain function. Trimming shortened V by 4 bases and J by 4 bases, and 20 bases separated the two germline ends. This CDR3 has 16 amino acids. The chain's CDR3 is CARSQNLGGQVTEAFF. CDR3 DNA: TGTGCCAGAAGCCAAAACCTCGGGGGGCAGGTCACTGAAGCTTTCTTT.

The chain links TRBV5-4 to TRBJ1-6; TRBD1 matches 9 bases. This CDR3 spans 16 amino acids. J gave up 7 bases and V 3 bases, and 8 bases lay outside the gene matches. From germline, CDR1 is SGHNT and CDR2 YYREEE (reference sequence). The CDR3 spells CASSWGDRAGNSPLHF. In DNA form, the CDR3 reads TGTGCCAGCAGCTGGGGGGACAGGGCAGGAAATTCACCCCTCCACTTT. Together with reference TRBV5-4 and TRBJ1-6, the CDR3 gives the full variable domain: ETGVTQSPTHLIKTRGQQVTLRCSSQSGHNTVSWYQQALGQGPQFIFQYYREEENGRGNFPPRFSGLQFPNYSSELNVNALELDDSALYLCASSWGDRAGNSPLHFGNGTRLTVT.

This rearrangement joins TRBV15 to TRBJ2-5; D perhaps matches TRBD2 (6 bases). In germline, CDR1 is LNHNV, CDR2 YYDKDF (reference sequence). The V and J ends lost 0 bases and 2 bases respectively, with 16 bases between them. The CDR3 extends over 17 amino acids. CDR3 region: CATSRDHYSGTQETQYF. The CDR3 coding sequence is TGTGCCACCAGCAGAGACCACTACTCAGGGACTCAAGAGACCCAGTACTTC.

V and J are TRBV5-6 and TRBJ1-1, with 8 bases aligning to TRBD1. Looked up from germline, CDR1 is SGHDT and CDR2 is YYEEEE. CDR3 length: 14 residues. The J segment lost 10 bases and the V segment lost 0 bases, leaving 8 bases of the junction unmatched. Here the CDR3 reads CASSLGLTGAGAFF. The CDR3 DNA reads as TGTGCCAGCAGCTTGGGGTTGACAGGGGCCGGAGCTTTCTTT.

V usage is TRBV21-1 and J usage is TRBJ2-7; TRBD1 is the table's D call and was not checked against the DNA. TRBV21-1 counts as a pseudogene. This CDR3 has 15 amino acids. Here the CDR3 DNA reads TGTGCCAGCCGTTCCCGAAGGGACACGCACTACGAGCAGTACTTC. It translates to CASRSRRDTHYEQYF.

The count of this clone is one. V and J are TRBV4-3 and TRBJ1-4; possibly TRBD1 for D (5 bases). This CDR3 is 16 amino acids long. Germline-derived CDR1 and CDR2 are LGHNA and YSLEER. The V end was cut by 2 bases, the J end by 9 bases, with 19 bases between. The CDR3 DNA is TGCGCCAGCAGCCAACAATTTTCGGGGGTCGTTAAAAAACTGTTTTTT. Translating gives CASSQQFSGVVKKLFF.

The V and J genes are TRBV7-9 and TRBJ2-2, with D perhaps TRBD1 (6 bases). CDR3 length: 16 residues. Germline V gene sequence: CDR1 SEHNR, CDR2 FQNEAQ (reference sequence). The V and J ends lost 2 bases and 5 bases respectively, with 15 bases between them. CDR3 protein: CASSLYRPQGTGELFF. The CDR3 region has the DNA TGTGCCAGCAGCTTATACCGACCACAGGGAACCGGGGAGCTGTTTTTT.

The V gene is TRBV5-4, the J gene TRBJ2-3; 13 positions agree with TRBD2. V lost 4 bases to trimming and J lost 4 bases; unmatched junction nucleotides: 3. Germline assignment: CDR1 SGHNT and CDR2 YYREEE (reference sequence). The CDR3 has 15 amino acids. CDR3 sequence reads: CASSVTSGRADTQYF. CDR3 bases: TGTGCCAGCAGCGTTACTAGCGGGAGGGCAGATACGCAGTATTTT.

This clone has just one count. This chain uses TRBV28 with TRBJ2-5; D is perhaps TRBD1 (5 bases). V was pared by 6 bases and J by 5 bases, with 19 bases between. Germline assignment: CDR1 MDHEN and CDR2 SYDVKM. The CDR3 has 15 amino acids. The CDR3 region is CASSSSWGERETQYF. The CDR3 DNA sequence: TGTGCCAGCAGCTCTAGTTGGGGCGAACGGGAGACCCAGTACTTC.